Listed here are 10 T cell receptor beta chains from one sample, sequenced in a study of beta chain features in type 1 diabetes. The sequenced template was cDNA made from the entire isolated RNA. Libraries were prepared by immunoSEQ multiplex PCR; TCRdb keeps only in-frame clonotypes and omits some of them. The sample shows 200,000 to 250,000 clones, approximately 11% of them seen only once. Sequencing input: central memory CD4+ T cells from blood. These receptors came from a man between 18 and 35 years old in good health.

This clone was seen just once. The rearrangement links TRBV6-5 to TRBJ2-5; D call uncertain. Trimming removed 2 bases at V and 5 bases at J, with 3 bases between. Germline V lookup: CDR1 MNHEY, CDR2 SVGAGI. This CDR3 has 11 amino acids. CDR3 residues: CASSYMETQYF. The DNA for the CDR3 is TGTGCCAGCAGTTACATGGAGACCCAGTACTTC.

This chain uses TRBV7-2 with TRBJ2-3; D unresolved. V was clipped by 5 bases and J by 4 bases, with 7 bases between them. The CDR3 extends over 12 amino acids. CDR1 is SGHTA and CDR2 is FQGNSA in the germline V gene. CDR3: CASSRFSDTQYF. The CDR3 region has the DNA TGTGCCAGCAGCCGCTTCTCAGATACGCAGTATTTT.

This chain links TRBV9 with TRBJ1-1; D is unclear. V gave up 4 bases and J gave up 3 bases, with 10 bases separating them. The CDR3 extends over 13 amino acids. Germline V gene data show CDR1 as SGDLS and CDR2 as YYNGEE. CDR3 DNA: TGTGCCAGCAGCAGAGATACCTACACTGAAGCTTTCTTT. It specifies CASSRDTYTEAFF.

The CDR3 DNA sequence: TGCAGCGCCGGGATGGGCCGAGAGGCTTTCTTT. Translated: CSAGMGREAFF. The chain joins TRBV29-1 to TRBJ1-1; D unresolved. Germline V gene sequence: CDR1 SQVTM, CDR2 ANQGSEA. Trimming took off 7 bases at V and 11 bases at J, with 17 bases between the two ends. This CDR3 contains 11 residues.

This clone was detected only a few times. Other DNA sequences from this sample encode an identical CDR3 as well. The chain couples TRBV30 to TRBJ2-7, with 10 bases that match TRBD1. Germline CDR1 reads GTSNPN; CDR2 reads SVGIG (reference sequence). J lost 4 bases, V lost 3 bases, and 3 bases had no gene match. The CDR3 runs to 13 residues. In DNA form, the CDR3 reads TGTGCCTGGAGCCGGGACAGGGGATACGAGCAGTACTTC. Protein sequence: CAWSRDRGYEQYF.

The chain employs TRBV28 and TRBJ2-5; a possible D gene is TRBD1 (6 bases). CDR3 length equals 15 residues. V lost 6 bases and J 0 bases, leaving 14 bases between the germline ends. Germline assignment: CDR1 MDHEN and CDR2 SYDVKM. CDR3 in DNA: TGTGCCAGCAGCCCCGGGACATTGTACCAAGAGACCCAGTACTTC. Translated, it gives CASSPGTLYQETQYF.

This clone was seen more than once but under ten times. V usage is TRBV6-5 and J usage is TRBJ2-2; possibly TRBD2 for D (6 bases). Trimming took off 2 bases at V and 5 bases at J, with 15 bases between the two ends. The V gene's germline CDR1 is MNHEY and CDR2 SVGAGI. The CDR3 loop spans 16 amino acids. This CDR3 reads CASSYGQGGRTGELFF. As DNA, the CDR3 is TGTGCCAGCAGTTACGGTCAGGGAGGTCGGACCGGGGAGCTGTTTTTT.

This clone was seen a few times. The chain couples TRBV4-2 to TRBJ2-1; D is possibly TRBD2 (6 bases). Germline V lookup: CDR1 LGHNA, CDR2 YNFKEQ. The CDR3 runs 16 residues. The V end lost 1 base, the J end lost 1 base, and 11 bases lay between the germline ends. The CDR3 sequence: CASSQVGGSSYNEQFF. The CDR3 DNA sequence: TGTGCCAGCAGCCAAGTTGGGGGGTCATCCTACAATGAGCAGTTCTTC.

Only a few counts were recorded for this clone. The J gene is TRBJ2-1, the V gene TRBV7-9; D is possibly TRBD2 (5 bases). The CDR3 totals 15 residues. CDR1 is SEHNR and CDR2 is FQNEAQ in the germline V gene (reference sequence). Trimming stripped 7 bases from V and 3 bases from J, with 16 bases between. CDR3 region: CASTFGVRDYNEQFF. The CDR3 DNA sequence: TGTGCCAGCACTTTTGGGGTGAGGGACTACAATGAGCAGTTCTTC.

Regarding this clone: One junction end disagrees with the germline gene, perhaps due to a read error. The CDR3 protein is CSVEGGRVSSAEAFF. The CDR3 DNA is TGCAGCGTAGAAGGGGGCAGGGTAAGCTCAGCTGAAGCTTTCTTT. The rearrangement joins TRBV29-1 to TRBJ1-1; 7 nucleotides match TRBD1. In germline, CDR1 is SQVTM, CDR2 ANQGSEA. The CDR3 is 15 amino acids. Full variable domain (missing parts from reference TRBV29-1 and TRBJ1-1): SAVISQKPSRDICQRGTSLTIQCQVDSQVTMMFWYRQQPGQSLTLIATANQGSEATYESGFVIDKFPISRPNLTFSTLTVSNMSPEDSSIYLCSVEGGRVSSAEAFFGQGTRLTVV.